This T cell receptor (beta chain) was recovered during a study of T cell responses to AZD1222 COVID-19 vaccine. The V gene's germline CDR1 is SGHRS and CDR2 YFSETQ. V was shortened by 3 bases and J by 8 bases, with 17 bases between the two germline ends. The CDR3 spans 15 residues. General study points: Spike-spanning, vaccine-associated CD4 TCRs were dominant at 160-218 and 743-854. Reports say nearly half of spike-specific TCRs go after unmutated variant regions. Increases in Spike-specific TCR breadth and depth were seen after two AZD1222 doses.

Of note for this clone: Its antigen remains unidentified.

TCRdb's table, derived via immunoSEQ multiplex PCR, lists solely in-frame clones and lacks some. In the table there are about 60,000 clones, 86% of which are singletons. V gene TRBV5-1 combines with J gene TRBJ1-4; a weak D match, TRBD1 (5 bases). Sequencing used peripheral blood, obtained 28 days after the second AZD1222 dose. The TCR comes from an adult who received the AZD1222 COVID-19 vaccine. CDR3: CASSSTDSKSEKLFF. The DNA for the CDR3 is TGCGCCAGCAGCTCCACCGACAGTAAATCCGAAAAACTGTTTTTT.